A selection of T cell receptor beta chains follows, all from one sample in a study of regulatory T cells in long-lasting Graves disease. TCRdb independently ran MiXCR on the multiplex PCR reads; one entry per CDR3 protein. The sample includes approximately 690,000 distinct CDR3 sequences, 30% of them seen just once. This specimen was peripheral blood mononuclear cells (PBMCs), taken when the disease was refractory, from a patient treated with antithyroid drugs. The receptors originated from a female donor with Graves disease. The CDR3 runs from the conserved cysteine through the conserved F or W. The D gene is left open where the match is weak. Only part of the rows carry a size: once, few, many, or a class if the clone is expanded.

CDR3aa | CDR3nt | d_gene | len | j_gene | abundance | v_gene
CASGQGVGQPQHF | TGTGCCAGCGGACAGGGCGTGGGTCAGCCCCAGCATTTT | TRBD1 | 13 | TRBJ1-5 | . | TRBV27
CASSITGYEQYF | TGTGCCAGCAGTATTACGGGTTACGAGCAGTACTTC | . | 12 | TRBJ2-7 | many | TRBV12-3/TRBV12-4
CASSVLPGLAAASTDTQYF | TGTGCCAGCAGCGTCCTCCCGGGACTAGCGGCGGCCAGCACAGATACGCAGTATTTT | TRBD2 | 19 | TRBJ2-3 | . | TRBV27
CSVVGSLNTEAFF | TGCAGCGTTGTGGGCAGCCTGAACACTGAAGCTTTCTTT | . | 13 | TRBJ1-1 | . | TRBV29-1
CASSQVVYEQYF | TGTGCCAGCAGCCAGGTGGTCTACGAGCAGTACTTC | . | 12 | TRBJ2-7 | few | TRBV3-1
CSAAGTITYEQYF | TGCAGTGCTGCAGGGACTATCACTTACGAGCAGTACTTC | TRBD2 | 13 | TRBJ2-7 | few | TRBV20-1
CAWSTDTNSYEQYF | TGTGCCTGGAGTACGGACACGAACTCCTACGAGCAGTACTTC | . | 14 | TRBJ2-7 | . | TRBV30
CASSEWGGDEKLFF | TGTGCCAGCAGTGAATGGGGAGGGGATGAAAAACTGTTTTTT | . | 14 | TRBJ1-4 | many | TRBV2
CASSRDRKNTEAFF | TGTGCCAGCTCCAGGGACAGGAAGAACACTGAAGCTTTCTTT | TRBD1 | 14 | TRBJ1-1 | . | TRBV19
CASMRGSRGTQYF | TGTGCCAGCATGAGGGGGTCGAGGGGGACCCAGTACTTC | . | 13 | TRBJ2-5 | . | TRBV6-4
CASSRTSGRLGTGELFF | TGTGCCAGCAGTCGGACTAGCGGGAGGTTGGGAACCGGGGAGCTGTTTTTT | TRBD2 | 17 | TRBJ2-2 | many | TRBV2
CASSLTGTLAGAFF | TGTGCCAGCAGCTTAACCGGGACACTTGCAGGAGCTTTCTTT | . | 14 | TRBJ1-1 | many | TRBV7-3
CASSLAAPSYEQYF | TGTGCCAGCAGCTTGGCAGCTCCCTCCTACGAGCAGTACTTC | . | 14 | TRBJ2-7 | . | TRBV5-4
CASGLLAGGSYNEQFF | TGCGCCAGCGGACTATTAGCGGGAGGTTCCTACAATGAGCAGTTCTTC | TRBD2 | 16 | TRBJ2-1 | few | TRBV10-2
CAYSGTGKNIQYF | TGTGCCTATTCAGGGACAGGGAAAAACATTCAGTACTTC | TRBD1 | 13 | TRBJ2-4 | few | TRBV30
CASNRRITDEQYF | TGTGCCAGCAACAGGAGGATTACGGACGAGCAGTACTTC | . | 13 | TRBJ2-7 | . | TRBV6-1
CASSPWDRGQGNQPQHF | TGTGCCAGTAGTCCCTGGGACAGGGGGCAAGGCAATCAGCCCCAGCATTTT | TRBD1 | 17 | TRBJ1-5 | . | TRBV19
CASSFATTHYEQYF | TGTGCCAGCAGCTTCGCGACTACCCACTACGAGCAGTACTTC | . | 14 | TRBJ2-7 | few | TRBV13
CASSYTRGDPPLSSGANVLTF | TGTGCCAGCAGTTACACCAGGGGGGACCCTCCCCTGAGCTCTGGGGCCAACGTCCTGACTTTC | . | 21 | TRBJ2-6 | . | TRBV6-4
CASSAGRQLNYGYTF | TGTGCCAGCAGCGCGGGGCGACAGTTAAACTATGGCTACACCTTC | . | 15 | TRBJ1-2 | few | TRBV7-9
CASSSSPYEQYF | TGTGCCAGCAGTTCTTCCCCCTACGAGCAGTACTTC | . | 12 | TRBJ2-7 | many | TRBV12-3/TRBV12-4
CASSSREGGEETQYF | TGTGCCAGCAGCTCTAGGGAGGGTGGGGAAGAGACCCAGTACTTC | TRBD2 | 15 | TRBJ2-5 | . | TRBV9
CASSPGLTNLGQPQHF | TGTGCCAGCAGTCCGGGACTAACTAACCTCGGTCAGCCCCAGCATTTT | . | 16 | TRBJ1-5 | few | TRBV27
CSATTERSGNQPQHF | TGCAGTGCCACGACAGAGAGGAGCGGCAATCAGCCCCAGCATTTT | . | 15 | TRBJ1-5 | . | TRBV20-1
CASSFPEGTGGRTEAFF | TGTGCCAGCAGTTTTCCAGAAGGAACAGGGGGCCGCACTGAAGCTTTCTTT | TRBD1 | 17 | TRBJ1-1 | many | TRBV28
CASSRRGTYQETQYF | TGTGCCAGCAGCCGGAGGGGAACGTACCAAGAGACCCAGTACTTC | . | 15 | TRBJ2-5 | many | TRBV11-3
CASNTGGGREQYF | TGTGCCAGCAATACAGGGGGAGGACGCGAGCAGTACTTC | TRBD1 | 13 | TRBJ2-7 | . | TRBV6-1
CASSRDRHTEAFF | TGTGCCAGCAGCCGAGACAGGCACACTGAAGCTTTCTTT | . | 13 | TRBJ1-1 | many | TRBV4-2
CASSHTGQGLSGYTF | TGTGCCAGCAGCCACACAGGACAGGGTTTATCTGGCTACACCTTC | TRBD1 | 15 | TRBJ1-2 | few | TRBV3-1
CASSSGGGGGGYTF | TGTGCCAGCAGCTCAGGGGGGGGAGGTGGAGGCTACACCTTC | TRBD1 | 14 | TRBJ1-2 | many | TRBV7-8
CARRTGNTEAFF | TGTGCCAGGAGGACAGGGAACACTGAAGCTTTCTTT | TRBD1 | 12 | TRBJ1-1 | few | TRBV2
CASSQGTGDYGYTF | TGTGCCAGCAGTCAAGGGACAGGTGACTATGGCTACACCTTC | TRBD1 | 14 | TRBJ1-2 | . | TRBV6-4
CASSPRGQNNYGYTF | TGTGCCAGCTCACCAAGGGGACAGAATAACTATGGCTACACCTTC | TRBD1 | 15 | TRBJ1-2 | few | TRBV18
CASATSGIYEQYF | TGTGCCAGCGCCACTAGCGGTATCTACGAGCAGTACTTC | TRBD2 | 13 | TRBJ2-7 | many | TRBV12-3/TRBV12-4
CASRAKDGGHYEQYF | TGTGCCAGCAGGGCCAAAGACGGGGGACACTACGAGCAGTACTTC | . | 15 | TRBJ2-7 | many | TRBV6-1
CSARDRSGGYTEAFF | TGCAGTGCTAGAGATCGGTCGGGGGGCTACACTGAAGCTTTCTTT | . | 15 | TRBJ1-1 | . | TRBV20-1
CASSHRGGAVAKNIQYF | TGTGCCAGTAGCCACCGAGGTGGGGCTGTAGCCAAAAACATTCAGTACTTC | . | 17 | TRBJ2-4 | . | TRBV19
CSVELVYRFHLDYQETQYF | TGCAGCGTTGAACTTGTTTACAGGTTCCATTTAGACTACCAAGAGACCCAGTACTTC | . | 19 | TRBJ2-5 | . | TRBV29-1
CASSPRGLEGYTF | TGTGCCAGCTCACCACGAGGCCTGGAGGGCTACACCTTC | . | 13 | TRBJ1-2 | few | TRBV18
CATSPGGNTEAFF | TGTGCCACCTCCCCAGGGGGAAACACTGAAGCTTTCTTT | TRBD1 | 13 | TRBJ1-1 | few | TRBV24-1
CAGRDRLETEAFF | TGTGCCGGCCGGGACAGGTTGGAAACTGAAGCTTTCTTT | TRBD1 | 13 | TRBJ1-1 | . | TRBV30
CSVEDRATYNEQFF | TGCAGCGTTGAAGACAGGGCTACCTACAATGAGCAGTTCTTC | . | 14 | TRBJ2-1 | . | TRBV29-1
CAISVASSGEQYF | TGTGCCATCTCGGTGGCTAGCTCGGGGGAGCAGTACTTC | . | 13 | TRBJ2-7 | many | TRBV12-3/TRBV12-4
CASSIADGGYGYTF | TGTGCCAGCAGCATCGCGGACGGCGGCTATGGCTACACCTTC | . | 14 | TRBJ1-2 | . | TRBV6-2/TRBV6-3
CASSIGGAEAFF | TGTGCCAGTAGTATAGGAGGGGCTGAAGCTTTCTTT | . | 12 | TRBJ1-1 | few | TRBV19
CSVVNYEKLFF | TGCAGCGTTGTCAACTATGAAAAACTGTTTTTT | . | 11 | TRBJ1-4 | . | TRBV29-1
CAISVLGDKEAFF | TGTGCCATCAGTGTCCTGGGGGACAAGGAAGCTTTCTTT | . | 13 | TRBJ1-1 | . | TRBV10-3
CASSLGPEQETQYF | TGTGCCAGCAGCTTAGGGCCGGAGCAAGAGACCCAGTACTTC | . | 14 | TRBJ2-5 | . | TRBV3-1
CASRPARGRVNEAFF | TGTGCCAGCAGACCGGCGCGGGGTCGAGTCAATGAAGCTTTCTTT | . | 15 | TRBJ1-1 | . | TRBV6-1